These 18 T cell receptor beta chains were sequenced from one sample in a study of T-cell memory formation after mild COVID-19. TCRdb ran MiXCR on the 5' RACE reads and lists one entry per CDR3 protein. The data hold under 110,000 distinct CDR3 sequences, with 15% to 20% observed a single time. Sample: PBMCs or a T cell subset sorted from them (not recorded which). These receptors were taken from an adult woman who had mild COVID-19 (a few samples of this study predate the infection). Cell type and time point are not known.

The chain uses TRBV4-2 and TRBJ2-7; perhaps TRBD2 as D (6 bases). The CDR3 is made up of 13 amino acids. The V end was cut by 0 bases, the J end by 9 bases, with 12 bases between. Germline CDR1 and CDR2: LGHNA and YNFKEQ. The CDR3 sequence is CASSQERRDRQYF. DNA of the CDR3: TGTGCCAGCAGCCAAGAGAGGAGGGATCGGCAGTACTTC.

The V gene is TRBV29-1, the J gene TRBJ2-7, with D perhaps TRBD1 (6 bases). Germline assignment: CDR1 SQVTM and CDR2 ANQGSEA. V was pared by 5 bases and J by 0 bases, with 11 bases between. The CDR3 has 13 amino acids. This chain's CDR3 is CSVRQENSYEQYF. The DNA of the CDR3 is TGCAGCGTTAGACAGGAAAACTCCTACGAGCAGTACTTC.

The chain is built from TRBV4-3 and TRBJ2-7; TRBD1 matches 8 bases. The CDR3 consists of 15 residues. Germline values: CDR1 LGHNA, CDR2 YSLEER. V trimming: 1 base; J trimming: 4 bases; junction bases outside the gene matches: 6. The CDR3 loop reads CASSQGGNRGYEQYF. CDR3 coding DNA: TGCGCCAGCAGCCAAGGGGGTAACAGGGGGTACGAGCAGTACTTC.

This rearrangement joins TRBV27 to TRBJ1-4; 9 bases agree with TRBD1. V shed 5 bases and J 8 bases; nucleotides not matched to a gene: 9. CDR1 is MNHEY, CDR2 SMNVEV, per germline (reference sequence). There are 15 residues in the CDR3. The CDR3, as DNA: TGTGCCAGCAGTCCCCAGACAGGGGGAGGCGAAAAACTGTTTTTT. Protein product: CASSPQTGGGEKLFF.

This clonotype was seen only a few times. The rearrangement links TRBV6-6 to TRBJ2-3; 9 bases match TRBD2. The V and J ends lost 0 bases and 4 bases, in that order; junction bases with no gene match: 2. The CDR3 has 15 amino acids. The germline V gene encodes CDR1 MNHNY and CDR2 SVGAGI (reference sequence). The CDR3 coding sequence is TGTGCCAGCAGTTACTCAGCGGGAGGTTCAGATACGCAGTATTTT. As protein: CASSYSAGGSDTQYF.

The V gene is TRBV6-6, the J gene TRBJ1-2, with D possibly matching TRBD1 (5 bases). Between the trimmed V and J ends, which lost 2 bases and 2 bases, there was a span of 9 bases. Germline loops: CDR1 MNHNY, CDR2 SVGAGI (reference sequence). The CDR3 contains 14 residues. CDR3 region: CASSYRGPNYGYTF. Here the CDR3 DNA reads TGTGCCAGCAGTTACAGGGGTCCGAACTATGGCTACACCTTC.

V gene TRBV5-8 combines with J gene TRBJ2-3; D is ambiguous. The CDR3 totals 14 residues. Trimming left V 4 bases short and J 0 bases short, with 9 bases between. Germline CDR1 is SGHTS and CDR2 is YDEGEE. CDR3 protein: CASSPMGSTDTQYF. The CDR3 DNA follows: TGTGCCAGCAGCCCGATGGGGAGCACAGATACGCAGTATTTT. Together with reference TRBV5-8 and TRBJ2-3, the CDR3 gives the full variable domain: EAGVTQSPTHLIKTRGQQATLRCSPISGHTSVYWYQQALGLGLQFLLWYDEGEERNRGNFPPRFSGRQFPNYSSELNVNALELEDSALYLCASSPMGSTDTQYFGPGTRLTVL.

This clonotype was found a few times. The CDR3 DNA is TGTGCCAGCAGCTTAGGGACTAGCGATACAGATACGCAGTATTTT. Amino acid sequence: CASSLGTSDTDTQYF. This chain links TRBV7-9 with TRBJ2-3, with 9 bases that match TRBD2. V lost 1 base, J lost 3 bases, and 2 bases stayed unmatched. CDR1 and CDR2 (germline): SEHNR, FQNEAQ (reference sequence). This CDR3 region has 15 residues.

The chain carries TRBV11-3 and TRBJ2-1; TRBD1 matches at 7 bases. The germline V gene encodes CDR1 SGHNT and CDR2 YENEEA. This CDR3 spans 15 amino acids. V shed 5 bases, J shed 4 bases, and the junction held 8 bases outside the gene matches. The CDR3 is CASSVNRGSYNEQFF. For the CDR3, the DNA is TGTGCCAGCAGCGTTAACAGGGGCAGTTACAATGAGCAGTTCTTC. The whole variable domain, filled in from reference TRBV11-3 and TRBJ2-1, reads EAGVVQSPRYKIIEKKQPVAFWCNPISGHNTLYWYLQNLGQGPELLIRYENEEAVDDSQLPKDRFSAERLKGVDSTLKIQPAELGDSAVYLCASSVNRGSYNEQFFGPGTRLTVL.

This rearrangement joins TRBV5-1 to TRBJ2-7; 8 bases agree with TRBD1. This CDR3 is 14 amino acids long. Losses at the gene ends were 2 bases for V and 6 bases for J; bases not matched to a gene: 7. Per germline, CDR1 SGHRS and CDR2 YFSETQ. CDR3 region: CASSLDLDRAEQYF. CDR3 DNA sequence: TGCGCCAGCAGCTTAGACCTGGACAGGGCCGAGCAGTACTTC.

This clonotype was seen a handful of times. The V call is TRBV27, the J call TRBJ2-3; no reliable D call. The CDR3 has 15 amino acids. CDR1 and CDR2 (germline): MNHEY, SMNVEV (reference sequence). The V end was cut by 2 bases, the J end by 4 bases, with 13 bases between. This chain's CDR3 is CASSLSTVGADTQYF. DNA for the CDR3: TGTGCCAGCAGTTTAAGTACAGTAGGCGCAGATACGCAGTATTTT.

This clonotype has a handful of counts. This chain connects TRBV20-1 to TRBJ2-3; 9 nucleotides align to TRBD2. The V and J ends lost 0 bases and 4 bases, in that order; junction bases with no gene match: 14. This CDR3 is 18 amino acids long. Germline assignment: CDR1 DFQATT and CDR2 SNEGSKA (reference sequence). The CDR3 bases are TGCAGTGCTAGAGATCGGAGGGGGCTAGCGGGAAGACCAGATACGCAGTATTTT. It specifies CSARDRRGLAGRPDTQYF.

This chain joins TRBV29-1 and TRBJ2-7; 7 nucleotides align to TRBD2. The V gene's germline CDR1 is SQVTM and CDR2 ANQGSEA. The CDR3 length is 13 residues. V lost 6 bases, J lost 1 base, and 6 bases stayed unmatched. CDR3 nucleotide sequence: TGCAGCGTCCGCGGGGGAAGATCCTACGAGCAGTACTTC. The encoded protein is CSVRGGRSYEQYF.

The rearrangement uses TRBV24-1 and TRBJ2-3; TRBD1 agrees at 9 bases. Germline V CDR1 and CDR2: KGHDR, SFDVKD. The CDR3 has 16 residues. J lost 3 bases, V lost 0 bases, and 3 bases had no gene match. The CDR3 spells CATSDLLDRGTDTQYF. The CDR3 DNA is TGTGCCACCAGTGATTTGCTGGACAGGGGTACAGATACGCAGTATTTT.

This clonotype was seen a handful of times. The CDR3 region is CASSLAAGQSYEQYF. CDR3 bases: TGTGCCAGCAGCTTGGCGGCGGGACAGTCCTACGAGCAGTACTTC. The chain carries TRBV7-6 and TRBJ2-7; TRBD1 might be the D (7 bases). The germline V gene has CDR1 SGHVS and CDR2 FNYEAQ. Trimming cost V 3 bases and J 1 base, with 13 bases left between them. CDR3 length: 15 amino acids.

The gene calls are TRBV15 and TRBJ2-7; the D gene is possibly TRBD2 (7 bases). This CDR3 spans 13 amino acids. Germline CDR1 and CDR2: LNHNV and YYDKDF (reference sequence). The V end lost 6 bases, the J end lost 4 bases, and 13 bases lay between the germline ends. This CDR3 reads CATSGGAGYEQYF. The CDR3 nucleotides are TGTGCCACCAGTGGGGGGGCCGGTTACGAGCAGTACTTC.

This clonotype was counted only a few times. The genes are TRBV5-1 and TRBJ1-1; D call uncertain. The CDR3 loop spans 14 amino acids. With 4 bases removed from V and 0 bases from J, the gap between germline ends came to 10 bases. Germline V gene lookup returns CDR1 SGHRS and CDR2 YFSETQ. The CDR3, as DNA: TGCGCCAGCAGCCGGTCGGGTGTGAACACTGAAGCTTTCTTT. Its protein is CASSRSGVNTEAFF.

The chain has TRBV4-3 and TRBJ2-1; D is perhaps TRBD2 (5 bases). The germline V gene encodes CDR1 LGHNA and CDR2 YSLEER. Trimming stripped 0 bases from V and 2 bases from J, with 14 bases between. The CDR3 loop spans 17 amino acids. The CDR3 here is CASSQDRVLAAYNEQFF. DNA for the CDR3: TGCGCCAGCAGCCAAGATCGGGTGCTAGCCGCCTACAATGAGCAGTTCTTC.